One and the same sample provided the 25 T cell receptor beta chains below, sequenced in a study of blood T cell repertoires in COVID-19. Measured with immunoSEQ multiplex PCR; TCRdb has only the in-frame clones, and not every one. Of 150,000 or so clones listed, around 83% are singletons. The specimen sequenced was peripheral blood. The receptors were gathered from a woman aged 60 to 75 with COVID-19, enrolled during active disease.

The chain employs TRBV6-1 and TRBJ2-5, with D maybe TRBD2 (5 bases). V was trimmed by 3 bases and J by 2 bases, leaving 22 bases between them. The CDR3 is 18 residues long. CDR1 and CDR2 (germline): MNHNS, SASEGT. The CDR3 DNA reads TGTGCCAGCAGTGACTTGGGCAGGAGGTTCAGGCTTCAAGAGACCCAGTACTTC. Its protein is CASSDLGRRFRLQETQYF.

This chain uses TRBV27 with TRBJ1-1; tentatively, D is TRBD1 (6 bases). The CDR3 runs 16 residues. The V gene lost 4 bases and the J gene lost 0 bases, with 15 bases spanning the gap. CDR1 and CDR2 (germline): MNHEY, SMNVEV (reference sequence). CDR3 DNA: TGTGCCAGCAGTTCTCGATCCAGGGGATTGAACACTGAAGCTTTCTTT. Translated, it gives CASSSRSRGLNTEAFF.

This clone was counted a single time. The sample carries other DNA sequences with the same CDR3. For the CDR3, the DNA is TGTGCCAGCAGCTCGAACAGGGGTAACCAGCCCCAGCATTTT. This codes for CASSSNRGNQPQHF. The genes are TRBV13 and TRBJ1-5; 7 bases line up with TRBD1. The CDR3 covers 14 residues. Trimming cost V 4 bases and J 7 bases; bases outside gene matches: 7. The germline V gene encodes CDR1 PRHDT and CDR2 FYEKMQ (reference sequence).

The J gene is TRBJ1-1, the V gene TRBV25-1; a weak D match, TRBD1 (6 bases). The CDR3 runs to 15 residues. Germline values: CDR1 MGHDK, CDR2 SYGVNS. Trimming took 0 bases from V and 1 from J, leaving 9 bases between them. The CDR3 is CASSEYTGRNTEAFF. The CDR3, as DNA: TGTGCCAGCAGTGAATATACAGGGAGGAACACTGAAGCTTTCTTT. Variable domain in full (rest from reference TRBV25-1 and TRBJ1-1): EADIYQTPRYLVIGTGKKITLECSQTMGHDKMYWYQQDPGMELHLIHYSYGVNSTEKGDLSSESTVSRIRTEHFPLTLESARPSHTSQYLCASSEYTGRNTEAFFGQGTRLTVV.

The chain recombines TRBV7-9 with TRBJ1-2; 10 bases align to TRBD1. Trimming cost V 5 bases and J 4 bases; bases outside gene matches: 7. This CDR3 is built from 15 residues. Germline V gene data show CDR1 as SEHNR and CDR2 as FQNEAQ (reference sequence). The CDR3 DNA reads TGTGCCAGCAGCGATCTGACAGGGGGCGGCTATGGCTACACCTTC. Translation gives CASSDLTGGGYGYTF.

This chain links TRBV2 with TRBJ2-1, with D hard to call. CDR1 is SNHLY and CDR2 is FYNNEI in the germline V gene. V dropped 4 bases and J dropped 9 bases, with 10 bases sitting between them. The length of the CDR3 is 12 residues. The CDR3: CASSAQGGEQFF. CDR3 bases: TGTGCCAGCAGTGCGCAAGGCGGTGAGCAGTTCTTC. Together with reference TRBV2 and TRBJ2-1, the CDR3 gives the full variable domain: EPEVTQTPSHQVTQMGQEVILRCVPISNHLYFYWYRQILGQKVEFLVSFYNNEISEKSEIFDDQFSVERPDGSNFTLKIRSTKLEDSAMYFCASSAQGGEQFFGPGTRLTVL.

The chain carries TRBV13 and TRBJ1-4; D perhaps matches TRBD1 (5 bases). This CDR3 has 15 amino acids. CDR1 and CDR2 from the germline V gene are PRHDT and FYEKMQ (reference sequence). The V end lost 5 bases, the J end lost 8 bases, and 18 bases lay between the germline ends. Written as DNA, the CDR3 is TGTGCCAGCAGCCATCGGCCCATCCAGGGAGAAAAACTGTTTTTT. Translated, it gives CASSHRPIQGEKLFF.

The chain joins TRBV3-1 (or the pseudogene TRBV3-2) to TRBJ1-6, with TRBD1 identical over 9 bases. CDR3 length: 15 residues. Trimming cost V 3 bases and J 10 bases; bases outside gene matches: 7. CDR1 is LGHDT, CDR2 YNNKEL, per germline (reference sequence). The CDR3 sequence is CASSQKDRGRSPLHF. CDR3 nucleotides: TGTGCCAGCAGCCAGAAGGACAGGGGAAGGTCACCCCTCCACTTT.

The chain joins TRBV6-5 to TRBJ1-5, with 10 bases aligning to TRBD1. The CDR3 spans 15 residues. Trimming cost V 5 bases and J 6 bases; bases outside gene matches: 7. Germline V lookup: CDR1 MNHEY, CDR2 SVGAGI. The CDR3 bases are TGTGCCAGCAGTCCCGACAGGGGGCTAGGTCAGCCCCAGCATTTT. This sequence encodes CASSPDRGLGQPQHF.

The chain joins TRBV5-4 to TRBJ2-2, with D possibly being TRBD2 (5 bases). The CDR3 length is 16 residues. Germline CDR1 SGHNT, CDR2 YYREEE (reference sequence). Trimming took off 0 bases at V and 0 bases at J, with 9 bases between the two ends. Written as DNA, the CDR3 is TGTGCCAGCAGCTTGGGAGGACTCTCGAACACCGGGGAGCTGTTTTTT. Encoded protein: CASSLGGLSNTGELFF. Combining the CDR3 with reference TRBV5-4 and TRBJ2-2 gives the whole variable domain ETGVTQSPTHLIKTRGQQVTLRCSSQSGHNTVSWYQQALGQGPQFIFQYYREEENGRGNFPPRFSGLQFPNYSSELNVNALELDDSALYLCASSLGGLSNTGELFFGEGSRLTVL.

This clone was detected a few times. V and J are TRBV10-3 and TRBJ1-2, with D maybe TRBD1 (5 bases). Trimming took 4 bases from V and 1 from J, leaving 19 bases between them. CDR1 and CDR2 (germline): ENHRY, SYGVKD. The CDR3 has 17 amino acids. DNA of the CDR3: TGTGCCATCAGTGCGTCTTCGGGGGATGTGTTTAACTATGGCTACACCTTC. It is translated as CAISASSGDVFNYGYTF.

The rearrangement joins TRBV9 to TRBJ1-5, with 8 positions matching TRBD1. The CDR3 extends over 14 amino acids. The trim removed 4 bases at V and 7 bases at J, leaving 7 bases unmatched. Germline lookup yields CDR1 SGDLS and CDR2 YYNGEE. The CDR3 here is CASSIGQGQQPQHF. The CDR3 DNA sequence: TGTGCCAGCAGCATCGGACAGGGTCAGCAGCCCCAGCATTTT.

J is TRBJ2-7 and V is TRBV19; tentative D call: TRBD2 (5 bases). The germline V and J ends were trimmed by 3 bases and 0 bases, with 15 bases remaining between them. CDR3 size: 16 residues. CDR1 is LNHDA and CDR2 is SQIVND in the germline V gene (reference sequence). CDR3 region: CASSIYRTSSSYEQYF. In DNA, the CDR3 is TGTGCCAGTAGTATTTACCGGACTTCGAGCTCCTACGAGCAGTACTTC.

The chain carries TRBV11-2 and TRBJ1-3, with D possibly being TRBD1 (5 bases). V shed 1 base and J shed 0 bases, with 10 bases lying between them. Germline CDR1 is SGHAT and CDR2 is FQNNGV. The CDR3 has 16 amino acids. The CDR3 coding sequence is TGTGCCAGCAGCTTAGTTGGAGGGGCCTCTGGAAACACCATATATTTT. Protein: CASSLVGGASGNTIYF.

The chain carries TRBV2 and TRBJ1-3, with D unresolved. CDR3 length equals 13 residues. CDR1 and CDR2 from the germline V gene are SNHLY and FYNNEI. Trimming pared 6 bases from V and 0 bases from J, leaving 6 bases between. Here the CDR3 DNA reads TGTGCCAGCAGGGGGAGCTCTGGAAACACCATATATTTT. Residues: CASRGSSGNTIYF.

The V gene is TRBV3-1 (or the pseudogene TRBV3-2), the J gene TRBJ1-1; D ambiguous. The germline V gene has CDR1 LGHDT and CDR2 YNNKEL (reference sequence). V was pared by 7 bases and J by 1 base, with 10 bases between. The CDR3 is 13 residues long. The CDR3 reads CASKSTRNTEAFF. The CDR3 nucleotides are TGTGCCAGCAAATCGACACGGAACACTGAAGCTTTCTTT.

This clone was counted a single time. V and J are TRBV14 and TRBJ1-1; possibly TRBD1 for D (5 bases). Germline V lookup: CDR1 SGHDN, CDR2 FVKESK. The CDR3 is made up of 13 amino acids. V gave up 1 base and J gave up 4 bases, with 7 bases separating them. The CDR3 DNA is TGTGCCAGCAGCCAAGGAAGGGGCACTGAAGCTTTCTTT. Translation: CASSQGRGTEAFF. The variable domain in full, completed from reference TRBV14 and TRBJ1-1, reads EAGVTQFPSHSVIEKGQTVTLRCDPISGHDNLYWYRRVMGKEIKFLLHFVKESKQDESGMPNNRFLAERTGGTYSTLKVQPAELEDSGVYFCASSQGRGTEAFFGQGTRLTVV.

The CDR3 bases are TGTGCCAGCAGCTTAGATAGGGGAAGGGGCTCACCCCTCCACTTT. It is translated as CASSLDRGRGSPLHF. This chain connects TRBV7-8 to TRBJ1-6; the D gene is possibly TRBD1 (5 bases). The CDR3 contains 15 residues. Germline CDR1 SGHVS, CDR2 FQNEAQ. V was trimmed by 1 base and J by 10 bases, leaving 14 bases between them.

The rearrangement links TRBV9 to TRBJ1-2; D may be TRBD1 (5 bases). Per the germline V gene, CDR1 is SGDLS and CDR2 is YYNGEE. Deletions cut 0 bases from V and 8 bases from J, with 17 bases between. The CDR3 loop spans 15 amino acids. The CDR3 region has the DNA TGTGCCAGCAGCGTAGGTTCAGGGAAAGGGGAAGGCTACACCTTC. Its protein product is CASSVGSGKGEGYTF.

The chain couples TRBV20-1 to TRBJ2-1; D is uncertain. In germline, CDR1 is DFQATT, CDR2 SNEGSKA (reference sequence). V shed 0 bases and J shed 15 bases, with 12 bases lying between them. The CDR3 runs 11 residues. Here the CDR3 DNA reads TGCAGTGCTAGAGATAAAAAAGCCACGTTCTTC. Its protein is CSARDKKATFF.

The rearrangement uses TRBV19 and TRBJ1-5, with 7 bases fitting TRBD1. This CDR3 is 13 amino acids long. The junction had 2 bases not matched to a gene; V was cut back by 7 bases and J by 2 bases. The germline V gene encodes CDR1 LNHDA and CDR2 SQIVND (reference sequence). As DNA, the CDR3 is TGTGCCAGTACCGGACAGGGCAATCAGCCCCAGCATTTT. Translated: CASTGQGNQPQHF.

The V gene is TRBV24-1, the J gene TRBJ1-2; D remains unclear. The CDR3 covers 15 residues. V lost 3 bases and J lost 6, with 16 bases in between. Germline V lookup: CDR1 KGHDR, CDR2 SFDVKD. The chain's CDR3 is CATSDMGSKKDGYTF. DNA for the CDR3: TGTGCCACCAGTGATATGGGTAGCAAGAAGGATGGCTACACCTTC.

This sequence joins TRBV3-1 (or the pseudogene TRBV3-2) and TRBJ1-5; possible D gene TRBD1, 5 bases. The CDR3 covers 13 residues. V was clipped by 4 bases and J by 6 bases, with 10 bases between them. Germline values: CDR1 LGHDT, CDR2 YNNKEL (reference sequence). Here the CDR3 reads CASSPGGIQPQHF. CDR3 nucleotides: TGTGCCAGCAGCCCCGGGGGGATTCAGCCCCAGCATTTT.

This chain links TRBV5-1 with TRBJ1-1, with 11 bases matching TRBD1. The germline V gene encodes CDR1 SGHRS and CDR2 YFSETQ. This CDR3 contains 14 residues. V lost 4 bases to trimming and J lost 4 bases; unmatched junction nucleotides: 3. CDR3 DNA sequence: TGCGCCAGCAGCGGGACAGGGGGAACCACTGAAGCTTTCTTT. It translates to CASSGTGGTTEAFF. The full variable domain, with the rest looked up from reference TRBV5-1 and TRBJ1-1, is KAGVTQTPRYLIKTRGQQVTLSCSPISGHRSVSWYQQTPGQGLQFLFEYFSETQRNKGNFPGRFSGRQFSNSRSEMNVSTLELGDSALYLCASSGTGGTTEAFFGQGTRLTVV.

The chain combines TRBV19 with TRBJ2-2; maybe TRBD2 (5 bases). Germline V gene sequence: CDR1 LNHDA, CDR2 SQIVND (reference sequence). The germline V and J ends were trimmed by 2 bases and 5 bases, with 9 bases remaining between them. The CDR3 runs 14 residues. CDR3 protein: CASSIIRETGELFF. CDR3 nucleotides: TGTGCCAGTAGTATAATAAGGGAGACCGGGGAGCTGTTTTTT. Filled out from reference TRBV19 and TRBJ2-2, the complete variable domain reads DGGITQSPKYLFRKEGQNVTLSCEQNLNHDAMYWYRQDPGQGLRLIYYSQIVNDFQKGDIAEGYSVSREKKESFPLTVTSAQKNPTAFYLCASSIIRETGELFFGEGSRLTVL.